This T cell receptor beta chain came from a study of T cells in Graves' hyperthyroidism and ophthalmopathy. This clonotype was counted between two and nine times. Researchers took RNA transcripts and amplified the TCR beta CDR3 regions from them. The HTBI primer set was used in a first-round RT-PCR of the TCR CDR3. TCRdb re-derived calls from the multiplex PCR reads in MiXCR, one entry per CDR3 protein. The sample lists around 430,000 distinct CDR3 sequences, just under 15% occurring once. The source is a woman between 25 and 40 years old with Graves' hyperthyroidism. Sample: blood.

The DNA for the CDR3 is TGCGCCAGTTGCAGTGAATTATACAATGAGCAGTTCTTC. Protein product: CASCSELYNEQFF. The chain is built from TRBV4-1 and TRBJ2-1, with no clear D. Germline V lookup: CDR1 MGHRA, CDR2 YSYEKL. This CDR3 comprises 13 residues. V gave up 9 bases and J gave up 4 bases, with 13 bases separating them.